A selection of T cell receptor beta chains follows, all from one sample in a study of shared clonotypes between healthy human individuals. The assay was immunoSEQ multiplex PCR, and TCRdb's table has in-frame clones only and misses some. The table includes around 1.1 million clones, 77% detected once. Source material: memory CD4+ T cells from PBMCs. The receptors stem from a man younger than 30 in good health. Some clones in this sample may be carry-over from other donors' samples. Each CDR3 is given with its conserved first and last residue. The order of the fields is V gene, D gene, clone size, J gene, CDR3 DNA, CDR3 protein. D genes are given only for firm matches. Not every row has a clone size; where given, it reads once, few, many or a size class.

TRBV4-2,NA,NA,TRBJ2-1,TGTGCCAGCAGCTCCGTGGGCTATAGTGAGCAGTTCTTC,CASSSVGYSEQFF
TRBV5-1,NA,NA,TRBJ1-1,TGCGCCAGCAGCTTGCGGGTGATGAACACTGAAGCTTTCTTT,CASSLRVMNTEAFF
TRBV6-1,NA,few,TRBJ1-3,TGTGCCAGCAGTGAACGGGGGGCTTACTCTGGAAACACCATATATTTT,CASSERGAYSGNTIYF
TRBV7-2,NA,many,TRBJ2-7,TGTGCCAGCAGCTCCACCATTGGCAGGGCCCACGAGCAGTACTTC,CASSSTIGRAHEQYF
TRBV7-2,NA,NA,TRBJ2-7,TGTGCCAGCAGCTTAAGGTTCGGGGCCAACTACGAGCAGTACTTC,CASSLRFGANYEQYF
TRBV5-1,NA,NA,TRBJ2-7,TGCGCCAGCAGCTTCCTCGCAGCGCAAACCTACGAGCAGTACTTC,CASSFLAAQTYEQYF
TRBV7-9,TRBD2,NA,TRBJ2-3,TGTGCCAGCAGCTGGTCTAGCGGGGGCGTATGGGAGTATTTT,CASSWSSGGVWEYF
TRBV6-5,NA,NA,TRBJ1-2,TGTGCCAGCAGTTACGTTGGAGGGGGGAACTATGGCTACACCTTC,CASSYVGGGNYGYTF
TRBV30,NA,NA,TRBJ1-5,TGTGCCTGGAGTCCAGGGGACGGATTTAGCGCGCATTTT,CAWSPGDGFSAHF
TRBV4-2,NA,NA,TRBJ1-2,TGTGCCAGCAGTCGCTACAGAATCCATCAGGACTATGGCTACACCTTC,CASSRYRIHQDYGYTF
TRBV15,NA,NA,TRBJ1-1,TGTGCCACCAGCAGCTGGAGGGCGCGCCCTGAAGCTTTCTTT,CATSSWRARPEAFF
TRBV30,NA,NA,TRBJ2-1,TGTGCCTGGAGTGGTCCTGCCGGTCATGAGCAGTTCTTC,CAWSGPAGHEQFF
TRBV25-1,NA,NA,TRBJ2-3,TGTGCCAGCAGTGAATCCCGGACGAACACAGATACGCAGTATTTT,CASSESRTNTDTQYF
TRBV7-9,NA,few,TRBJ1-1,TGTGCCAGCAGCTTAGCTAGGGGAGGGAACACTGAAGCTTTCTTT,CASSLARGGNTEAFF
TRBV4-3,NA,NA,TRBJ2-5,TGCGCCAGCAGCCGGCAGCTTGGGGAGACCCAGTACTTC,CASSRQLGETQYF
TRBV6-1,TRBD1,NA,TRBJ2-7,TGTGGGGCGGACAGGGGTTCCTACGAGCAGTACTTC,CGADRGSYEQYF
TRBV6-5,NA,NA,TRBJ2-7,TGTGCCAGCAGTTACTCGAGAGGACCCTACGAGCAGTACTTC,CASSYSRGPYEQYF
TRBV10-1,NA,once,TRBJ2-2,TGCGCCAGCGGATCGGGTCAGGGCGGCACCGGGGAGCTGTTTTTT,CASGSGQGGTGELFF
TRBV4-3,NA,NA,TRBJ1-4,TGCGCCAGCAGCTCCGGGACGAGAGGGGTTAATGAAAAACTGTTTTTT,CASSSGTRGVNEKLFF
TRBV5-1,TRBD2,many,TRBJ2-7,TGCGCCAGCAGCGCAGCGGGGGAGCAGTACTTC,CASSAAGEQYF
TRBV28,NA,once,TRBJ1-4,TGTGCCAGCTGGAGGGGCAGGGGTGGGGAAAAACTGTTTTTT,CASWRGRGGEKLFF
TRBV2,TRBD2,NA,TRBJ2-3,TGTGCCAGCAGCCAACAACAGGGGACTAGCGGCACAGATACGCAGTATTTT,CASSQQQGTSGTDTQYF
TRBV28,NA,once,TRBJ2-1,TGTGCCAGCAGCCCTGCGGACAGCTCCTACAATGAGCAGTTCTTC,CASSPADSSYNEQFF
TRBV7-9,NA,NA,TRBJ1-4,TGTGCCAGCAGCCCCCCGGGGAGCAGAGGGGATCGAAAACTGTTTTTT,CASSPPGSRGDRKLFF
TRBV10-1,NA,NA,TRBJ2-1,TGCGCCAGCAGTGACAGCAACAATGAGCAGTTCTTC,CASSDSNNEQFF
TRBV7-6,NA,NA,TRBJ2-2,TGTGCCAGCAGCCCGGGATCCCGCGCGAGGGGGGAGCTGTTTTTT,CASSPGSRARGELFF
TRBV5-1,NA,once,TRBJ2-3,TGCGCCAGCAGCTCTACTAGCCTCGCAGATACGCAGTATTTT,CASSSTSLADTQYF
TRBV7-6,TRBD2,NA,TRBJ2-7,TGTGCCAGCAGCTTAGTGGCGGGAGCACGGGGCGAGCAGTACTTC,CASSLVAGARGEQYF
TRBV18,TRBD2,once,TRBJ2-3,TGTGCCAGCTCACCATTGCGGGAGGCGGGCACAGATACGCAGTATTTT,CASSPLREAGTDTQYF
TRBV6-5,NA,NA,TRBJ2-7,TGTGCCAGCAGTTACCTTGGGGTGGGAACCTACGAGCAGTACTTC,CASSYLGVGTYEQYF
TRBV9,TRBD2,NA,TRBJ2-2,TGTGCCAGCAGCGTAGGGATTAGCGGGAATACCGGGGAGCTGTTTTTT,CASSVGISGNTGELFF
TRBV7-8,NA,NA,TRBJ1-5,TGTGCCAGCAGCATCGCCCCAGGGGCCGCCGTTAATCAGCCCCAGCATTTT,CASSIAPGAAVNQPQHF
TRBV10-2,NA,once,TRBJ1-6,TGCGCCAGCACTCCGGGACACAATAATTCACCCCTCCACTTT,CASTPGHNNSPLHF
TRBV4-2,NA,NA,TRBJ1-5,TGTGCCAGCAGCCAAGTAGGTCAGCCCCAGCATTTT,CASSQVGQPQHF
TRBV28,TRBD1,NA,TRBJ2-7,TGTGCCAGCAGTAAGGGCCTCGGGACAGGGCGCTACGAGCAGTACTTC,CASSKGLGTGRYEQYF
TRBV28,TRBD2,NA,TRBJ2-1,TGTGCCGAGGGGGGCGACCGGACTAGCTACCACAATGAGCAGTTCTTC,CAEGGDRTSYHNEQFF
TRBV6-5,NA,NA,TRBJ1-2,TGTGCCAGCAGTTATCGGGGGCCGGATGGCTACACCTTC,CASSYRGPDGYTF
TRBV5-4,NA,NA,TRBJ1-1,TGTGCCAGCAGCTTGGATCGGGGGAACACTGAAGCTTTCTTT,CASSLDRGNTEAFF
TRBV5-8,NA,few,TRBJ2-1,TGTGCCAGCAGCCCGGGACTCCCAGCCTACAATGAGCAGTTCTTC,CASSPGLPAYNEQFF
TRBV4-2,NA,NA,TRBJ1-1,TGTGCCAGCAGCCAAGAAATTGAAGCTTTCTTT,CASSQEIEAFF
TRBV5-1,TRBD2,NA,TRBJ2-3,TGCGCCAGCAGCTTGGAGGCTAGCGGGAGCACAGATACGCAGTATTTT,CASSLEASGSTDTQYF
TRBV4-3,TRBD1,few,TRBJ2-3,TGCGCCAGCAGCCAGAGGGACAGCAGCACAGATACGCAGTATTTT,CASSQRDSSTDTQYF
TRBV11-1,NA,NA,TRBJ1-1,TGTGCCAGCAGCGATCCGGGACGTCGGAACACTGAAGCTTTCTTT,CASSDPGRRNTEAFF